This entry is about one TCR beta chain. As processed by the authors: Amplifying reference gene primers gave estimates of nucleated cell counts. Method: immunoSEQ multiplex PCR; TCRdb's copy keeps in-frame clones and lacks some. Clone size and the V and J calls come from that table; the DNA yielded D and trimming. The sample includes roughly 14,000 clones, roughly nine tenths of them seen just once. This entry comes from a study of blood T cell repertoires in COVID-19. Whole-study context: COVID-19 samples collected from the United States, Italy and Spain covered acute and convalescent phases.

CDR3 size: 15 residues. CDR1 and CDR2 from the germline V gene are SGHNT and YYREEE (reference sequence). Deletions cut 4 bases from V and 8 bases from J, with 19 bases between. While infection was still active, Seattle patients were enrolled and then followed longitudinally. This sequence was found in a woman aged 80 or over with COVID-19, enrolled during active disease. The V call is TRBV5-4, the J call TRBJ2-1, with D possibly matching TRBD1 (6 bases). Specimen: peripheral blood. In DNA, the CDR3 is TGTGCCAGCAGCCCGCGAGGGGGAACAGTCTATGAGCAGTTCTTC. This codes for CASSPRGGTVYEQFF.